Described below is a single TCR beta chain sequence and its context. This sample is part of a study of TIL therapy for anti-PD-1-resistant metastatic lung cancer. Looking at the study overall: Patients had a median age of approximately 50 years (range roughly 35-80).

With 5 bases clipped from V and 2 bases from J, the junction kept 5 bases outside the gene matches. The CDR3 has 15 residues. Germline CDR1 and CDR2: SGHTA and FQGTGA. Regarding time point: pre-treatment sample, taken before nivolumab and TIL therapy. Stage 4 NSCLC adults joined between October 2017 and January 2020. Sequencing used immunoSEQ v3. Sequencing depth was some 2 million read pairs for survey level, about 5-6.5 million for deep. Sequenced by immunoSEQ multiplex PCR; TCRdb stores in-frame clones only, minus some. The sample shows tens of thousands of clones, 86% of them seen only once. The V gene is TRBV7-3, the J gene TRBJ2-1; 8 nucleotides agree with TRBD2. The sample in question was blood, obtained at baseline. The receptor's source is a person aged 25 to 85 with non-small cell lung cancer. This CDR3 reads CASSPTSGAYNEQFF. The CDR3 nucleotides are TGTGCCAGCAGCCCCACTAGCGGCGCCTACAATGAGCAGTTCTTC.